This paragraph covers one T cell receptor (beta chain) sequence. The target antigen is unknown. CDR1 SGHTA and CDR2 FQGNSA come from the germline V gene. The CDR3 sequence is 12 residues long. The junction had 7 bases not matched to a gene; V was cut back by 3 bases and J by 14 bases. PCR was performed a second time for about 7 to 11 cycles using a sample-barcoded 5' primer and a J-beta primer mix. TCRdb reanalysed the 5' RACE reads using MiXCR and keeps one entry per CDR3 protein. The data hold about 1,400,000 distinct CDR3 sequences, with 42% observed a single time. The data were taken from a study of blood T cells in healthy people across ages. Study-wide findings and caveats: A roughly linear fall in TCR beta diversity per million T cells was seen with increasing age.

This clonotype originated in a woman aged 18 to 35 in good health. Material: blood. The J gene is TRBJ2-1, the V gene TRBV7-2; TRBD2 matches 7 bases. The CDR3, as DNA: TGTGCCAGCAGCTTCACGAGCGGGACCGAGTTCTTC. It translates to CASSFTSGTEFF.